Sequencing of this TCR beta chain was carried out in a study of CD8 T cells in ankylosing spondylitis. Trimming removed 5 bases at V and 1 base at J, with 8 bases between. This CDR3 spans 14 amino acids. Germline-derived CDR1 and CDR2 are SGHTA and FQGNSA. This clonotype was seen a handful of times. The antigen is not known. Quantitative 5'-RACE with molecular barcodes generated TCR beta libraries. TCRdb redid the calling of the 5' RACE reads with MiXCR, one entry per CDR3 protein. The sample comprises hundreds of thousands of distinct CDR3 sequences, over 9.5% of which are singletons, and about 6.8% rests with the top ten. Study-wide findings and caveats: Enrichment of disease-linked clones was reportedly significant in matched ankylosing spondylitis synovial fluid. In synovial fluid and blood from reactive arthritis, some motif variants were previously reported. Seemingly distinctive of ankylosing spondylitis blood was a TCR beta motif formed by eight highly homologous variants. In peripheral blood, disease-linked CD8+ clones occurred at relatively low frequencies.

Sequenced: blood, either unsorted or a sorted T cell fraction (not recorded which). The sequence derives from a male donor with ankylosing spondylitis. V usage is TRBV7-2 and J usage is TRBJ1-4, with D unresolved. The chain's CDR3 is CASSQERTNEKLFF. The CDR3 DNA reads TGTGCCAGCAGCCAAGAGAGAACTAATGAAAAACTGTTTTTT.